One sample yielded the 22 T cell receptor beta chains listed below, sequenced in a study of shared clonotypes between healthy human individuals. The method was immunoSEQ multiplex PCR; TCRdb's version includes in-frame clones alone and lacks a portion of them. The data hold roughly 2 million clones, with 85% to 95% observed a single time. The sequenced material came from naive CD4+ T cells sorted from blood. Subset meaning: CD45RA+ positively selected. These receptors all stem from a man aged 18 to 35 in good health.

This chain links TRBV11-2 with TRBJ2-3, with 11 bases aligning to TRBD2. The CDR3 consists of 15 residues. Germline CDR1 and CDR2: SGHAT and FQNNGV. V trimming: 5 bases; J trimming: 2 bases; junction bases outside the gene matches: 3. CDR3 DNA: TGTGCCAGCAGCCTAGCGGGGGGCCACACAGATACGCAGTATTTT. Its protein is CASSLAGGHTDTQYF.

The genes are TRBV5-1 and TRBJ2-3, with D uncertain. Germline CDR1 SGHRS, CDR2 YFSETQ. Trimming cost V 0 bases and J 6 bases, with 11 bases left between them. The CDR3 loop spans 14 amino acids. CDR3: CASSLGAVLDTQYF. The CDR3, as DNA: TGCGCCAGCAGCTTGGGAGCAGTTCTGGATACGCAGTATTTT.

In regard to this clone: Other nucleotide sequences from this sample produce the same CDR3. The chain carries TRBV18 and TRBJ1-6, with 7 bases that match TRBD1. J was trimmed by 8 bases and V by 5 bases; bases with no gene match: 6. CDR3 length: 14 residues. CDR1 is KGHSH, CDR2 LQKENI, per germline. The CDR3 region has the DNA TGTGCCAGCTCATCCGACAGGGTTGATTCACCCCTCCACTTT. Translated, it gives CASSSDRVDSPLHF.

Note on this clone: This specimen includes other DNA sequences encoding the same CDR3. The J gene is TRBJ2-7, the V gene TRBV28; TRBD1 aligns across 9 bases. This CDR3 has 14 amino acids. Trimming removed 4 bases from V and 5 bases from J; junction bases left unmatched: 6. CDR1 MDHEN and CDR2 SYDVKM come from the germline V gene. The CDR3 here is CASSSPGQGNEQYF. DNA of the CDR3: TGTGCCAGCAGTTCGCCGGGACAGGGAAACGAGCAGTACTTC.

V is TRBV25-1 and J is TRBJ2-1; 11 bases are a match to TRBD2. The CDR3 has 15 amino acids. V trimming: 4 bases; J trimming: 7 bases; junction bases outside the gene matches: 6. The germline V gene encodes CDR1 MGHDK and CDR2 SYGVNS. CDR3 sequence: CASSALAGGRNEQFF. The CDR3 DNA reads as TGTGCCAGCAGTGCATTAGCGGGAGGGAGAAATGAGCAGTTCTTC.

The chain combines TRBV23-1 with TRBJ2-7; the D is unclear. TRBV23-1 is filed as an ORF, its function uncertain. The V and J ends lost 7 bases and 2 bases respectively, with 12 bases between them. The CDR3 has 13 amino acids. In nucleotides, the CDR3 is TGCGCCAGCACCCGGGTGGGTACCTACGAGCAGTACTTC. Amino acids: CASTRVGTYEQYF.

The V gene is TRBV5-1, the J gene TRBJ1-1; D remains ambiguous. There are 14 residues in the CDR3. Trimming pared 4 bases from V and 6 bases from J, leaving 16 bases between. Germline loops: CDR1 SGHRS, CDR2 YFSETQ. The DNA for the CDR3 is TGCGCCAGCAGCCTAGGAGGCCCTGTGGCTGAAGCTTTCTTT. It codes for CASSLGGPVAEAFF.

V usage is TRBV2 and J usage is TRBJ2-2; 15 nucleotides align to TRBD2. The germline V gene encodes CDR1 SNHLY and CDR2 FYNNEI. J was trimmed by 2 bases and V by 6 bases; bases with no gene match: 7. This CDR3 is 18 amino acids long. The CDR3 spells CASRAGTSGGINTGELFF. The CDR3 DNA reads TGTGCCAGCAGGGCTGGGACTAGCGGGGGGATCAACACCGGGGAGCTGTTTTTT.

To note about this clone: Other DNA variants within this sample encode the same CDR3. The V and J genes are TRBV6-5 and TRBJ1-6; 7 positions agree with TRBD1. This CDR3 contains 14 residues. Per germline, CDR1 MNHEY and CDR2 SVGAGI. Germline trimming cut 6 bases from V and 3 bases from J; bases unmatched to any gene: 2. The CDR3: CASSRDSYNSPLHF. The CDR3 region has the DNA TGTGCCAGCAGCCGGGACAGCTATAATTCACCCCTCCACTTT.

V gene TRBV10-3 combines with J gene TRBJ2-4, with D possibly TRBD2 on 5 matching bases. This CDR3 spans 14 amino acids. Per the germline V gene, CDR1 is ENHRY and CDR2 is SYGVKD. V was shortened by 4 bases and J by 5 bases, with 12 bases between the two germline ends. The CDR3 region has the DNA TGTGCCATCAGTGGAGGACTGCGGGAAAACATTCAGTACTTC. Its translation: CAISGGLRENIQYF.

The chain couples TRBV5-5 to TRBJ2-1; 7 bases are a match to TRBD2. The V gene end was trimmed by 4 bases and the J gene end by 0 bases; junction bases not matched to a gene: 4. The CDR3 is 15 residues long. Germline V gene lookup returns CDR1 SGHKS and CDR2 YYEKEE (reference sequence). As DNA, the CDR3 is TGTGCCAGCAGCACGGGGGGAAACTCCTACAATGAGCAGTTCTTC. Residues: CASSTGGNSYNEQFF.

V and J are TRBV7-9 and TRBJ2-4; D remains ambiguous. Trimming removed 0 bases at V and 5 bases at J, with 5 bases between. Germline loops: CDR1 SEHNR, CDR2 FQNEAQ (reference sequence). The CDR3 length is 13 residues. The CDR3 loop is CASSLAGQNIQYF. CDR3 nucleotides: TGTGCCAGCAGCTTAGCGGGCCAAAACATTCAGTACTTC.

The chain joins TRBV2 to TRBJ2-7; 7 bases are a match to TRBD1. The CDR3 covers 15 residues. CDR1 SNHLY and CDR2 FYNNEI come from the germline V gene. V shed 5 bases, J shed 8 bases, and the junction held 15 bases outside the gene matches. In nucleotides, the CDR3 is TGTGCCAGCAGTTTAAGTCAGGACAGGACGGAAAAGCAGTACTTC. Protein product: CASSLSQDRTEKQYF.

The rearrangement links TRBV5-6 to TRBJ2-3; 7 bases are shared with TRBD1. There are 15 residues in the CDR3. In germline, CDR1 is SGHDT, CDR2 YYEEEE. V gave up 3 bases and J gave up 2 bases; unmatched junction bases: 6. The CDR3 DNA is TGTGCCAGCAGCTCACAGGGGTTGGTCACAGATACGCAGTATTTT. Translating gives CASSSQGLVTDTQYF.

The chain links TRBV28 to TRBJ1-4; D may be TRBD1 (6 bases). The CDR3 totals 15 residues. V gave up 5 bases and J gave up 5 bases, with 15 bases separating them. Germline CDR1 and CDR2: MDHEN and SYDVKM. Here the CDR3 reads CASSSTGLGNEKLFF. CDR3 bases: TGTGCCAGCAGTAGCACAGGGCTGGGGAATGAAAAACTGTTTTTT.

This clone was seen once. CDR3 amino acids: CASTTTGGNQPQHF. CDR3 DNA: TGTGCCAGCACCACGACAGGGGGTAATCAGCCCCAGCATTTT. V and J are TRBV7-2 and TRBJ1-5, with 9 bases aligning to TRBD1. V was clipped by 7 bases and J by 4 bases; unmatched bases: 5. Germline lookup yields CDR1 SGHTA and CDR2 FQGNSA. This CDR3 has 14 amino acids.

V gene TRBV30 combines with J gene TRBJ2-5; TRBD2 agrees at 12 bases. The CDR3 is 15 amino acids. The germline V gene encodes CDR1 GTSNPN and CDR2 SVGIG (reference sequence). The junction had 4 bases not matched to a gene; V was cut back by 4 bases and J by 1 base. CDR3 protein: CAWMGLAGPQETQYF. In nucleotides, the CDR3 is TGTGCCTGGATGGGACTAGCGGGCCCCCAAGAGACCCAGTACTTC.

This chain uses TRBV19 with TRBJ1-1, with a possible D match to TRBD1 (5 bases). The CDR3 is 14 residues long. Germline V lookup: CDR1 LNHDA, CDR2 SQIVND (reference sequence). The germline V and J ends were trimmed by 9 bases and 4 bases, with 18 bases remaining between them. This chain's CDR3 is CASARVAGGTEAFF. The CDR3 DNA reads TGTGCCAGCGCCCGGGTCGCCGGGGGCACTGAAGCTTTCTTT.

V and J are TRBV6-1 and TRBJ2-1; D is unclear. Trimming took 3 bases from V and 7 from J, leaving 13 bases between them. There are 14 residues in the CDR3. The germline gives CDR1 MNHNS, CDR2 SASEGT. The DNA of the CDR3 is TGTGCCAGCAGTGATCCTAGTATGCTAAATGAGCAGTTCTTC. It specifies CASSDPSMLNEQFF.

CDR3 sequence: CASSSEYTIYF. In nucleotides, the CDR3 is TGTGCCAGCAGTTCGGAGTACACCATATATTTT. This rearrangement joins TRBV28 to TRBJ1-3; D call uncertain. The CDR3 spans 11 residues. Trimming took 4 bases from V and 8 from J, leaving 6 bases between them. The V gene's germline CDR1 is MDHEN and CDR2 SYDVKM.

V gene TRBV18 combines with J gene TRBJ2-1; D uncertain. CDR1 is KGHSH, CDR2 LQKENI, per germline. V lost 0 bases and J 6 bases, leaving 3 bases between the germline ends. The CDR3 loop spans 12 amino acids. The CDR3 region is CASSPPTNEQFF. The CDR3 DNA sequence: TGTGCCAGCTCACCACCCACCAATGAGCAGTTCTTC.

This clone was seen only once. The chain joins TRBV28 to TRBJ1-4; 11 bases align to TRBD1. Unmatched junction bases numbered 11, after V lost 4 bases and J lost 4 bases. Per germline, CDR1 MDHEN and CDR2 SYDVKM. The CDR3 sequence is 18 residues long. As DNA, the CDR3 is TGTGCCAGCAGTTCCGGGACAGGGGGTTTTAGTTATAATGAAAAACTGTTTTTT. Translated: CASSSGTGGFSYNEKLFF.